Detailed here is one T cell receptor (beta chain). These data come from a study of blood T cell repertoires in COVID-19. At the level of the study: PBMCs, B-cell-depleted T cells, or T cells were the source of the cDNA or gDNA that made up the material.

The germline V gene has CDR1 LNHDA and CDR2 SQIVND (reference sequence). The ends lost 3 bases at V and 6 bases at J; junction bases unmatched: 9. The CDR3 extends over 15 amino acids. Here immunoSEQ multiplex PCR was the method, and the copy in TCRdb shows in-frame clones only, minus some. The sample includes 40,000 to 50,000 clones, more than 75% seen only once; the top ten take approximately 16%. The source material was peripheral blood. V and J are TRBV19 and TRBJ1-1; 8 bases agree with TRBD1. This clonotype originated in a human donor in a cohort sampled during active COVID-19. CDR3 amino acids: CASSIITGGGPEAFF. As DNA, the CDR3 is TGTGCCAGTAGTATCATCACAGGGGGGGGTCCTGAAGCTTTCTTT.